Given below is one T cell receptor (beta chain) in context. The antigen is undetermined. These data originate in a study of cytomegalovirus exposure and HLA in healthy donors. The PCR made use of 60 Vbeta and 13 Jbeta primers. TCRdb's copy holds only in-frame clones and misses some; the assay was immunoSEQ multiplex PCR. The sample has 150,000 to 200,000 clones, 70% to 80% seen once. V gave up 3 bases and J gave up 5 bases, with 5 bases separating them. CDR1 LNHDA and CDR2 SQIVND come from the germline V gene (reference sequence). The CDR3 has 12 amino acids. General study results and limits: Earlier results showed most TCR beta V segments being productive about 87% or about 30% of the time. Under in vitro conditions, three CMV-associated chains were confirmed as specific for CMV antigens. Researchers had no immune exposure information except CMV serostatus available.

The receptor was derived from a woman aged 55-70 years in good health and CMV-seropositive. The sample comprised PBMCs. This chain connects TRBV19 to TRBJ2-1; unclear D gene. Here the CDR3 reads CASSMRDNEQFF. The CDR3 bases are TGTGCCAGTAGTATGCGCGACAATGAGCAGTTCTTC.